The 14 T cell receptor beta chains presented below share a single source sample, sequenced in a study of T cells in Graves' hyperthyroidism and ophthalmopathy. Template material for amplifying TCR beta CDR3 regions consisted of RNA transcripts. With the HTBI primer set, the TCR CDR3 went through a first round of RT-PCR. One entry per CDR3 protein results from TCRdb running MiXCR on the multiplex PCR reads. The profile shows around 580,000 distinct CDR3 sequences, 35% to 55% of them singletons. Sequencing input: peripheral blood or thyroid tissue (not recorded which). The receptors originated from a woman between 18 and 29 years old with Graves' hyperthyroidism.

This clonotype turned up a few times. Given a much more abundant clone one base away, this may be a read error. The V call is TRBV2, the J call TRBJ1-4; D remains ambiguous. This CDR3 has 12 amino acids. The V end was cut by 8 bases, the J end by 7 bases, with 11 bases between. Per the germline V gene, CDR1 is SNHLY and CDR2 is FYNNEI. CDR3 DNA: TGTGCCAGCGAAAAGTTTAGTGAAAAACTGTTTTTT. This codes for CASEKFSEKLFF.

In this sample, this clonotype turned up many times. One junction end does not reproduce the germline sequence, and a read error may be involved. The rearrangement uses TRBV5-8 and TRBJ2-5; 10 bases fit TRBD2. Germline CDR1 SGHTS, CDR2 YDEGEE. The CDR3 totals 17 residues. CDR3 nucleotide sequence: TGTGCCAGCAGTTTGGGGGACTCAGCGGGGGGGCAAGAGACCCAGTACTTC. Its translation is CASSLGDSAGGQETQYF.

In its sample, this clonotype was seen many times. The CDR3 spells CAIAGLAGNYEQYF. The CDR3 nucleotides are TGTGCCATCGCCGGACTAGCGGGTAACTACGAGCAGTACTTC. The V gene is TRBV10-3, the J gene TRBJ2-7; 11 bases align to TRBD2. The V gene end was trimmed by 8 bases and the J gene end by 3 bases; junction bases not matched to a gene: 6. This CDR3 region has 14 residues. Per germline, CDR1 ENHRY and CDR2 SYGVKD.

Concerning this clonotype itself: This CDR3 is missing its conserved last phenylalanine or tryptophan, likely due to a read error. The DNA is left out, because the CDR3 cannot be placed on it with certainty; the CDR3 is given as TCRdb lists it. V and J are TRBV7-9 and TRBJ2-5. The CDR3 is 8 amino acids long, termini counted. Germline CDR1 reads SEHNR; CDR2 reads FQNEAQ (reference sequence). CDR3 protein: CASRDPGL.

This clonotype turned up a few times. This chain uses TRBV5-1 with TRBJ1-3; 9 nucleotides agree with TRBD1. This CDR3 region has 18 residues. Germline CDR1 reads SGHRS; CDR2 reads YFSETQ. V dropped 4 bases and J dropped 3; count of bases not matched to a gene: 14. The CDR3 DNA reads TGCGCCAGCAGCCCGGCCTCGGGACAGGGTTTATTTGGAAACACCATATATTTT. Amino acids: CASSPASGQGLFGNTIYF.

In its sample, this clonotype was seen a few times. The chain couples TRBV7-9 to TRBJ2-7; D gene ambiguous. The CDR3 runs 14 residues. V dropped 2 bases and J dropped 5 bases, with 13 bases sitting between them. CDR1 SEHNR and CDR2 FQNEAQ come from the germline V gene (reference sequence). The CDR3 nucleotides are TGTGCCAGCAGCTTACCCGGAATAGAGAACGAGCAGTACTTC. Translated: CASSLPGIENEQYF. Full variable domain (outside the CDR3, taken from reference TRBV7-9 and TRBJ2-7): DTGVSQNPRHKITKRGQNVTFRCDPISEHNRLYWYRQTLGQGPEFLTYFQNEAQLEKSRLLSDRFSAERPKGSFSTLEIQRTEQGDSAMYLCASSLPGIENEQYFGPGTRLTVT.

About this clonotype itself: A much larger clone differs by one base, so this may be a read error. The V and J genes are TRBV7-9 and TRBJ1-1; D might be TRBD1 (6 bases). Germline CDR1 SEHNR, CDR2 FQNEAQ (reference sequence). The CDR3 is 14 residues long. DNA of the CDR3: TGTGCCGGCAGTGTCCGGGGGGCTTGGGTTGAAGCTTTCTTT. Translated: CAGSVRGAWVEAFF.

This chain joins TRBV11-2 and TRBJ2-7; D possibly corresponds to TRBD1 (7 bases). The assigned J gene may be wrong: the sequence end matches TRBJ2-1 better. Germline values: CDR1 SGHAT, CDR2 FQNNGV. The CDR3 extends over 13 amino acids. The CDR3 region has the DNA TGTGCCAGCAGCCAGGGGGGCAGGAATGAGCAGTTCTTC. It codes for CASSQGGRNEQFF.

The gene calls are TRBV13 and TRBJ2-3; D ambiguous. Trimming stripped 2 bases from V and 11 bases from J, with 23 bases between. Germline-derived CDR1 and CDR2 are PRHDT and FYEKMQ (reference sequence). There are 16 residues in the CDR3. CDR3 nucleotides: TGTGCCAGCAGCTTACTCGTAAGCGCTAGTATAGGTGAGCAGTATTTT. Translated: CASSLLVSASIGEQYF.

The chain recombines TRBV1 with TRBJ1-5; the DNA was not compared with TRBD1, the D call given in the table. TRBV1 is noted as a pseudogene. CDR3 length equals 15 residues. CDR3 amino acids: CTSSQVGASNQPQHF. CDR3 sequence (DNA): TGCACCAGCAGCCAAGTTGGGGCTAGCAATCAGCCCCAGCATTTT.

Many counts were recorded for this clonotype. The chain has TRBV29-1 and TRBJ1-2, with D possibly matching TRBD1 (5 bases). V was cut by 7 bases and J by 3 bases, with 15 bases left in between. The CDR3 spans 13 residues. Germline V gives CDR1 SQVTM, CDR2 ANQGSEA. CDR3 bases: TGCAGCGCCACTCCGAGGGGTGACTATGGCTACACCTTC. It codes for CSATPRGDYGYTF.

This clonotype was detected ten times or more. The rearrangement joins TRBV29-1 to TRBJ1-2, with unresolved D. CDR3 size: 11 residues. V was pared by 2 bases and J by 4 bases, with 5 bases between. Germline CDR1 reads SQVTM; CDR2 reads ANQGSEA. The CDR3, as DNA: TGCAGCGTTGAATATAGCTATGGCTACACCTTC. This translates into CSVEYSYGYTF.

This clonotype was detected a few times. This rearrangement joins TRBV6-1 to TRBJ2-2; the D call may be TRBD1 or TRBD2 (5 bases each). The CDR3 loop spans 15 amino acids. CDR1 and CDR2 from the germline V gene are MNHNS and SASEGT. V was shortened by 3 bases and J by 2 bases, with 10 bases between the two germline ends. The CDR3 DNA sequence: TGTGCCAGCAGTGAGGGCAGGGACAACACCGGGGAGCTGTTTTTT. Amino acid sequence: CASSEGRDNTGELFF.

This clonotype was recorded at least ten times. The chain is built from TRBV6-2 or TRBV6-3 and TRBJ1-2; no clear D gene. Trimming pared 10 bases from V and 8 bases from J, leaving 11 bases between. Germline-derived CDR1 and CDR2 are MNHEY and SVGEGT. The CDR3 contains 10 residues. The CDR3 spells CATKVYGYTF. The CDR3 coding sequence is TGTGCCACCAAAGTCTACGGCTACACCTTC.